The rows below give T cell receptor beta chains drawn from one sample of a study of blood T cell repertoires in COVID-19. Assay: immunoSEQ multiplex PCR; the TCRdb copy retains only in-frame clones and omits some. The sample contains about 42,000 clones, about 90% of which appear only once. The specimen was peripheral blood. The receptors originated from a man between 45 and 60 years old with active COVID-19. CDR3s include the opening cysteine and the closing phenylalanine or tryptophan.

v_gene | CDR3aa
TRBV9 | CASSPDTQSLNSPLHF
TRBV19 | CASSPNLAGNEQFF
TRBV14 | CASSPRRRSGLAGFNEQFF
TRBV6-6 | CASEGVRGNTEAFF
TRBV5-1 | CASSKEGQGADYNSPLHF
TRBV6-5 | CASSPDRVHGYTF
TRBV7-3 | CASSLSVAGGPTDTQYF
TRBV12-5 | CASGWTSEAGAEETQYF
TRBV10-2 | CASSEGGAGNSPLHF
TRBV6-6 | CASRLAHSYEQYF
TRBV6-5 | CASSSATSGIGNEQYF
TRBV28 | CASSPILAGGNTGELFF
TRBV6-5 | CASSYTRTGGHETQYF
TRBV5-1 | CASSLEGGGGGLYGYTF
TRBV5-1 | CASSLGTGTGEAFF
TRBV3-1/TRBV3-2 | CASRSGRPGAGYTF
TRBV7-3 | CASSLYLNTEAFF
TRBV6-5 | CASSYRGTGTNEKLFF
TRBV9 | CASSASGGAYNEQFF
TRBV5-6 | CASSFRQVDEQYF
TRBV7-2 | CASSLLASAGGPENIQYF
TRBV19 | CASSIVRGSNQPQHF
TRBV7-8 | CASSRGPRHYTPASNEQFF
TRBV5-4 | CASSWGGDRGTDTQYF
TRBV6-5 | CASSYSFGHRPYEQYF
TRBV29-1 | CSVAPNRGLTYEQYF
TRBV30 | CAWSPPEFSGTYEQYF
TRBV2 | CASNSAYEQYF
TRBV10-3 | CAISESPGDNEKLFF
TRBV5-1 | CASSTDRESNEKLFF
TRBV5-1 | CASSSGTGGSPLHF
TRBV6-1 | CASSDIVGAQGEQYF
TRBV28 | CATRTVTNYGYTF
TRBV28 | CASRGGGFGGYTF
TRBV6-1 | CASSEPGQGATGYTF
TRBV5-1 | CASSLDNYEQYF
TRBV20-1 | CSARDIREQFF
TRBV10-3 | CAISGTGSATDTQYF
TRBV29-1 | CSVEEAGYNEQFF
TRBV7-6 | CASSSRQPSNEKLFF
TRBV13 | CASSSKAGGSYNEQFF
TRBV3-1/TRBV3-2 | CASSYRANTEAFF
TRBV7-3 | CASSLTIGGLETQYF
TRBV9 | CASSTSSSGTSLGEQFF
TRBV3-1/TRBV3-2 | CASSQGERGQPQHF
TRBV20-1 | CSASSEQNYGYTF
TRBV19 | CASSFGTGRTKNIQYF
TRBV2 | CASREDSPLNSPLHF
TRBV11-2 | CASSPGTVDSEAFF
TRBV20-1 | CSAPGRYEQYF
TRBV5-4 | CASSPTVTPETQYF
TRBV28 | CASSYTGRALETQYF
TRBV5-6 | CASSLLQGYTEAFF
TRBV6-2/TRBV6-3 | CASSWGQDNSYEQYF
TRBV2 | CASREQGMDSNQPQHF